In its sample, the clone carrying this T cell receptor beta chain was seen a few times. The antigen remains unidentified. The sample originates from a study of CD8 T cells in ankylosing spondylitis. Study results and caveats: About 8 highly homologous variants made up a TCR beta motif, and this motif appeared characteristic of ankylosing spondylitis blood.

Trimming removed 6 bases from V and 0 bases from J, with 17 bases in between. CDR3 length: 15 amino acids. CDR1 DFQATT and CDR2 SNEGSKA come from the germline V gene (reference sequence). One entry per CDR3 protein results from TCRdb running MiXCR on the 5' RACE reads. Of about 440,000 distinct CDR3 sequences listed, roughly a sixth are singletons. The chain combines TRBV20-1 with TRBJ1-1; the D gene is possibly TRBD1 (6 bases). The sequencing sample was made of blood, either unsorted or a sorted T cell fraction (not recorded which). The receptor's source is a male donor with ankylosing spondylitis. The CDR3 spells CSAPSQGPMNTEAFF. The CDR3, as DNA: TGCAGTGCCCCGAGCCAGGGGCCGATGAACACTGAAGCTTTCTTT.